These 17 T cell receptor beta chains were all obtained from the same sample, sequenced in a study of CD8+ T cells in alopecia areata. RNA was isolated and reverse transcribed to cDNA, the sequencing template. Libraries were prepared by immunoSEQ multiplex PCR; TCRdb keeps only in-frame clonotypes and omits some of them. The repertoire has 65,000 to 100,000 clones, about 51% of them found once; the top ten carry 5.5% to 6.5%. The specimen sequenced was NKG2D-high CD8+ T cells sorted from blood. These receptors came from a human donor with alopecia areata.

This clone has just a few counts. V is TRBV28 and J is TRBJ1-1; TRBD1 agrees at 8 bases. Per the germline V gene, CDR1 is MDHEN and CDR2 is SYDVKM. The CDR3 is 14 residues long. Trimming cost V 2 bases and J 1 base; bases outside gene matches: 0. CDR3 sequence reads: CASSLQGANTEAFF. The CDR3 DNA sequence: TGTGCCAGCAGTTTACAGGGGGCGAACACTGAAGCTTTCTTT.

J is TRBJ1-5 and V is TRBV19, with a tentative D call TRBD1 (6 bases). V lost 0 bases and J lost 2, with 14 bases in between. This CDR3 is built from 17 residues. Per the germline V gene, CDR1 is LNHDA and CDR2 is SQIVND (reference sequence). The CDR3 sequence is CASSIDEWAGGNQPQHF. CDR3 DNA sequence: TGTGCCAGTAGTATAGATGAATGGGCAGGGGGCAATCAGCCCCAGCATTTT.

The chain joins TRBV25-1 to TRBJ1-5; weak D call: TRBD1 (6 bases). CDR1 and CDR2 (germline): MGHDK, SYGVNS. The V gene lost 2 bases and the J gene lost 5 bases, with 10 bases spanning the gap. The CDR3 has 14 amino acids. Here the CDR3 reads CASSEPGVYQPQHF. The CDR3 DNA is TGTGCCAGCAGTGAACCAGGGGTGTATCAGCCCCAGCATTTT.

The V gene is TRBV23-1, the J gene TRBJ1-1; D gene ambiguous. TRBV23-1 is an open reading frame whose function is uncertain. Trimming shortened V by 0 bases and J by 10 bases, and 12 bases separated the two germline ends. The length of the CDR3 is 13 residues. The CDR3 DNA follows: TGCGCCAGCAGTCAATCAGTACAAGAGGGAGCTTTCTTT. Protein product: CASSQSVQEGAFF.

This clone was counted between two and nine times. The junction does not match germline at one end; this may be a read error. For the CDR3, the DNA is TGCGCATCTGGGGGGAACACCGGGGAGCTGTTTTTT. It codes for CASGGNTGELFF. V and J are TRBV6-5 and TRBJ2-2, with D perhaps being TRBD1 or TRBD2 (5 bases each). This CDR3 has 12 residues. CDR1 and CDR2 from the germline V gene are MNHEY and SVGAGI.

The rearrangement joins TRBV19 to TRBJ2-1; D is possibly TRBD1 (5 bases). The CDR3 contains 15 residues. V lost 2 bases and J lost 5, with 13 bases in between. Per the germline V gene, CDR1 is LNHDA and CDR2 is SQIVND (reference sequence). CDR3 in amino acids: CASSIYEDSDNEQFF. CDR3 nucleotides: TGTGCCAGTAGTATATACGAAGACAGCGACAATGAGCAGTTCTTC.

The CDR3: CASSTSQGAYGYTF. CDR3 sequence (DNA): TGCGCCAGCAGTACTTCACAGGGAGCCTATGGCTACACCTTC. This chain joins TRBV10-2 and TRBJ1-2; possible D gene TRBD1, 6 bases. The length of the CDR3 is 14 residues. The germline V and J ends were trimmed by 5 bases and 4 bases, with 14 bases remaining between them. Germline lookup yields CDR1 WSHSY and CDR2 SAAADI.

This clone was seen more than once but under ten times. The V gene is TRBV7-9, the J gene TRBJ2-1; 11 nucleotides align to TRBD2. CDR1 is SEHNR, CDR2 FQNEAQ, per germline (reference sequence). V lost 5 bases, J lost 4 bases, and 10 bases stayed unmatched. The CDR3 covers 17 residues. This CDR3 is CASSPASGGPSYNEQFF. CDR3 DNA sequence: TGTGCCAGCAGCCCGGCTAGCGGGGGGCCTTCATACAATGAGCAGTTCTTC.

J is TRBJ2-7 and V is TRBV30, with D hard to call. CDR1 is GTSNPN and CDR2 is SVGIG in the germline V gene (reference sequence). Trimming removed 0 bases from V and 0 bases from J, with 12 bases in between. This CDR3 spans 15 amino acids. The CDR3 sequence: CAWSVPPDRSYEQYF. DNA for the CDR3: TGTGCCTGGAGTGTACCCCCGGACCGCTCCTACGAGCAGTACTTC.

This clone came up a few times. The chain couples TRBV29-1 to TRBJ1-5, with D possibly matching TRBD1 (5 bases). In germline, CDR1 is SQVTM, CDR2 ANQGSEA. This CDR3 spans 13 amino acids. With 6 bases removed from V and 3 bases from J, the gap between germline ends came to 12 bases. This CDR3 reads CSVADSFNQPQHF. DNA for the CDR3: TGCAGCGTGGCAGACAGTTTCAATCAGCCCCAGCATTTT.

This clone was seen more than once but under ten times. The chain links TRBV27 to TRBJ1-1; 11 bases align to TRBD1. CDR3 length: 14 residues. J lost 5 bases, V lost 6 bases, and 5 bases had no gene match. Germline V gene lookup returns CDR1 MNHEY and CDR2 SMNVEV (reference sequence). CDR3 amino acids: CASRAGTGGTEAFF. The CDR3 DNA follows: TGTGCCAGCAGGGCCGGGACAGGGGGGACTGAAGCTTTCTTT.

V usage is TRBV7-9 and J usage is TRBJ2-3, with 8 bases lining up with TRBD2. The germline V gene has CDR1 SEHNR and CDR2 FQNEAQ (reference sequence). V gave up 5 bases and J gave up 2 bases; unmatched junction bases: 6. This CDR3 has 15 residues. The CDR3 nucleotides read TGTGCCAGCAGCCCGAGCGGGAGAAACACAGATACGCAGTATTTT. Translated: CASSPSGRNTDTQYF. Full variable domain (outside the CDR3, taken from reference TRBV7-9 and TRBJ2-3): DTGVSQNPRHKITKRGQNVTFRCDPISEHNRLYWYRQTLGQGPEFLTYFQNEAQLEKSRLLSDRFSAERPKGSFSTLEIQRTEQGDSAMYLCASSPSGRNTDTQYFGPGTRLTVL.

Notes on this clone: One end of the junction is discordant with germline, which a read error may explain. This chain joins TRBV27 and TRBJ2-3; D may match TRBD1 or TRBD2 (5 bases each). From germline, CDR1 is MNHEY and CDR2 SMNVEV (reference sequence). The CDR3 is 12 residues long. CDR3 DNA: TGTGCCAGCAGTCCGTCCGGGGCGAGCAACCTCTTT. This gives the protein CASSPSGASNLF.

This clone was detected only a few times. The J gene is TRBJ2-3, the V gene TRBV14, with a tentative D call TRBD2 (6 bases). Germline CDR1 is SGHDN and CDR2 is FVKESK. This CDR3 comprises 14 residues. Trimming shortened V by 8 bases and J by 0 bases, and 12 bases separated the two germline ends. The CDR3 region has the DNA TGTGCCAGCTCGCGGGACCGGAGCACAGATACGCAGTATTTT. Protein: CASSRDRSTDTQYF.

This chain uses TRBV14 with TRBJ2-7; possible D gene TRBD2, 5 bases. Germline assignment: CDR1 SGHDN and CDR2 FVKESK. This CDR3 is built from 13 residues. The V end lost 0 bases, the J end lost 12 bases, and 15 bases lay between the germline ends. The CDR3 loop reads CASSQEAGEKRYF. In nucleotides, the CDR3 is TGTGCCAGCAGCCAAGAAGCCGGGGAAAAAAGGTACTTC.

The V call is TRBV11-3, the J call TRBJ2-1; 7 bases agree with TRBD1. The germline V gene has CDR1 SGHNT and CDR2 YENEEA. The CDR3 runs to 12 residues. J was trimmed by 13 bases and V by 5 bases; bases with no gene match: 8. CDR3 nucleotides: TGTGCCAGCAGCCTTTGGGACAGCAGTCAGTTCTTC. This codes for CASSLWDSSQFF.

The CDR3 loop reads CASSLADRAGELFF. The CDR3 DNA reads TGTGCCAGCAGTTTGGCCGATCGGGCTGGGGAGCTGTTTTTT. This sequence joins TRBV6-5 and TRBJ2-2, with D hard to call. Germline V gives CDR1 MNHEY, CDR2 SVGAGI. V shed 4 bases and J shed 8 bases, with 14 bases lying between them. The CDR3 extends over 14 amino acids.